This T cell receptor (beta chain) is from a study of cytomegalovirus exposure and HLA in healthy donors. In the study overall: It was reported in a later analysis that the 120 or so validation repertoires used the same platform as the 550 to 800 first-cohort repertoires. Study-level results: The investigators catalogued 150 to 200 TCR beta chains as cytomegalovirus-associated. According to a subsequent analysis, TCR clusters identified in the first cohort showed a tendency to co-occur across the approximately 120 validation repertoires.

Clones were sequenced by immunoSEQ multiplex PCR, and TCRdb holds only the in-frame ones, with some missing. The profile shows about 180,000 clones, approximately 90% of them singletons. About this clone: Its target is not known.

The CDR3 is made up of 14 amino acids. Germline lookup yields CDR1 SGDLS and CDR2 YYNGEE. With 3 bases clipped from V and 3 bases from J, the junction kept 6 bases outside the gene matches. Donors were drawn from the roughly 120-subject validation cohort, separate from the approximately 680-subject first cohort. This rearrangement joins TRBV9 to TRBJ2-7; TRBD1 matches at 7 bases. The source material was PBMCs. The sequence was obtained from a woman between 25 and 40 years old in good health and CMV-seronegative. The CDR3 sequence: CASSAGTEYYEQYF. DNA for the CDR3: TGTGCCAGCAGCGCCGGGACAGAATACTACGAGCAGTACTTC.